This entry describes one T cell receptor beta chain. The sample belongs to a study of blood T cell repertoires in COVID-19. Study context: Material from acute and convalescent COVID-19 was sourced from the United States, Italy and Spain. T cells, B-cell-depleted T cells, or PBMCs supplied cDNA or gDNA.

Only in-frame clones appear in the TCRdb table, and some are missing; sequencing was by immunoSEQ multiplex PCR. The data show 100,000 to 150,000 clones, with over 65% seen just once and around 0.9% held by the top ten. The CDR3 is made up of 15 amino acids. The V gene end was trimmed by 4 bases and the J gene end by 1 base; junction bases not matched to a gene: 5. Germline CDR1 reads SGHDT; CDR2 reads YYEEEE. The rearrangement links TRBV5-6 to TRBJ1-1; 9 bases agree with TRBD1. Sequencing used peripheral blood. This receptor was taken from a human donor with acute or convalescent COVID-19. The donor label of this sample is uncertain. The CDR3 region is CASSVQTGGNTEAFF. Written as DNA, the CDR3 is TGTGCCAGCAGCGTACAGACAGGGGGGAACACTGAAGCTTTCTTT.